This T cell receptor beta chain stems from a study of T cells expressing NK-cell markers. Study overall: HCMV serostatus: seven of eight sequenced donors positive, one negative.

General study results and limits: HCMV specificity of the expanded NKG2C+ T cell clones was not established.

Worth noting for this clonotype: Its antigen remains unidentified.

The germline V gene encodes CDR1 LGHDT and CDR2 YNNKEL (reference sequence). CDR3 length equals 12 residues. With UMIs, 5'RACE template switching was used to make TCR beta cDNA. TCRdb reanalyzed the 5' RACE reads, giving one entry per CDR3 protein sequence and no DNA. This sample's clone table lists 350,000 to 450,000 distinct CDR3 sequences. The sequence derives from a man between 18 and 69 years old in good health. The sample was blood T cells: a sorted CD56 or NKG2C T cell subset, CD4+ or CD8+ T cells, or bulk PBMC T cells (not recorded which). The chain has TRBV3-1 and TRBJ1-1. CDR3 sequence reads: CASSRLVGEAFF.